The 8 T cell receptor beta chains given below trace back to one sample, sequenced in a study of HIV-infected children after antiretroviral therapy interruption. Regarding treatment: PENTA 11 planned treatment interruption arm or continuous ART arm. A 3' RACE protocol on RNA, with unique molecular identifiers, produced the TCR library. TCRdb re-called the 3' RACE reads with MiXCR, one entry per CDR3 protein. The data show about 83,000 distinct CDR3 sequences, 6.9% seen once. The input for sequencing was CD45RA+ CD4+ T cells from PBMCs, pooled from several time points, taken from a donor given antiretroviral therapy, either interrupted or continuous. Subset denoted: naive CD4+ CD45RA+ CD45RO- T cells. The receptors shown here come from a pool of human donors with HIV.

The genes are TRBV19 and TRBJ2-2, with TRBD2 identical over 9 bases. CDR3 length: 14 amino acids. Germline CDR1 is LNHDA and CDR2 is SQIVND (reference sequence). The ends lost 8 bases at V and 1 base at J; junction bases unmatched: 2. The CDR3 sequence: CASRSGGNTGELFF. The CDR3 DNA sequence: TGTGCCAGTCGTAGCGGGGGGAACACCGGGGAGCTGTTTTTT. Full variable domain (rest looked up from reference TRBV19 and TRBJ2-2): DGGITQSPKYLFRKEGQNVTLSCEQNLNHDAMYWYRQDPGQGLRLIYYSQIVNDFQKGDIAEGYSVSREKKESFPLTVTSAQKNPTAFYLCASRSGGNTGELFFGEGSRLTVL.

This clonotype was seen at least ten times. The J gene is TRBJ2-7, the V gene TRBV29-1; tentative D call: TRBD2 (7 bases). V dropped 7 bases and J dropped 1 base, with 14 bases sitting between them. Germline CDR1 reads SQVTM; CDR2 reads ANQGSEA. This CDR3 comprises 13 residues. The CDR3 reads CSARGAESYEQYF. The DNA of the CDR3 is TGCAGCGCACGGGGGGCGGAATCCTACGAGCAGTACTTC.

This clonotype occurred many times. The CDR3 loop reads CATSRDLPHPRLLNYGYTF. The CDR3 DNA reads as TGTGCCACCAGCAGAGATCTTCCCCACCCTCGACTTTTAAACTATGGCTACACCTTC. The chain links TRBV15 to TRBJ1-2; unclear D gene. V was clipped by 0 bases and J by 2 bases, with 22 bases between them. This CDR3 is built from 19 residues. The germline V gene encodes CDR1 LNHNV and CDR2 YYDKDF (reference sequence).

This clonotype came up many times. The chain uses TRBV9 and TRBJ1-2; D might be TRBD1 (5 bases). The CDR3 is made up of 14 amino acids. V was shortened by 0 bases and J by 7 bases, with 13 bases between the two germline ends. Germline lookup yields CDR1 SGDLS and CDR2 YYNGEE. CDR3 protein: CASSVEPGSSGYTF. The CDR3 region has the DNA TGTGCCAGCAGCGTAGAACCAGGGAGCTCTGGCTACACCTTC.

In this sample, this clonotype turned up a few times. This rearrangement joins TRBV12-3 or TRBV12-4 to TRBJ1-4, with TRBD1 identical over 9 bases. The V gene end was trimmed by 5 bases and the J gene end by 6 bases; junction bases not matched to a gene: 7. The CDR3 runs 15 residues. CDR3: CASSLDRGPDEKLFF. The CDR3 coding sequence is TGTGCCAGCAGTCTGGACAGGGGACCAGATGAAAAACTGTTTTTT.

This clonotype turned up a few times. CDR3 loop: CANCTGPYEQYF. The CDR3 DNA sequence: TGTGCCAATTGCACAGGGCCCTACGAGCAGTACTTC. This sequence joins TRBV6-8 and TRBJ2-7, with D possibly matching TRBD1 (6 bases). Trimming cost V 10 bases and J 2 bases, with 12 bases left between them. Germline V lookup: CDR1 MNHGY, CDR2 SAAAGT. The CDR3 totals 12 residues.

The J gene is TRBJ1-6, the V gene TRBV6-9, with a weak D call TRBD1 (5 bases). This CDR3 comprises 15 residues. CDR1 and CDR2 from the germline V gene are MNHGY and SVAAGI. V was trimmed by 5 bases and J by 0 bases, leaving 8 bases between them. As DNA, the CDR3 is TGTGCCAGCAGTGTCCAGGGCTCCTATAATTCACCCCTCCACTTT. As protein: CASSVQGSYNSPLHF.

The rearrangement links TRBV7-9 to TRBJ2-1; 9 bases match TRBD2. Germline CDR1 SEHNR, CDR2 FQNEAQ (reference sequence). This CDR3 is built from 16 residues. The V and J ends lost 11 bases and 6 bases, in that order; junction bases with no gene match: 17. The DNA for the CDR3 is TGTGCCTGCCCCGTAGTTTTAGCGGGAGAGGTCAATGAGCAGTTCTTC. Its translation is CACPVVLAGEVNEQFF.